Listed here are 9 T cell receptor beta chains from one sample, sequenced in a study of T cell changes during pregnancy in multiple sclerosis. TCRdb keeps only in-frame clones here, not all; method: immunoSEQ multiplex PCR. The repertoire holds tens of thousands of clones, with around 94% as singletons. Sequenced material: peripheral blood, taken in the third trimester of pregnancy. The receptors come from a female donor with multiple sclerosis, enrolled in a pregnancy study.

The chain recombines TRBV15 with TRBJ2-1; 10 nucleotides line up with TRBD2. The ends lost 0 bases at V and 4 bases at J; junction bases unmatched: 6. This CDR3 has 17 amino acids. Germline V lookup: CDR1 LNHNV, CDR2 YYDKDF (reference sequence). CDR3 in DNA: TGTGCCACCAGCAGAGATAGCCTAGCGGGGGTTTACAATGAGCAGTTCTTC. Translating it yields CATSRDSLAGVYNEQFF.

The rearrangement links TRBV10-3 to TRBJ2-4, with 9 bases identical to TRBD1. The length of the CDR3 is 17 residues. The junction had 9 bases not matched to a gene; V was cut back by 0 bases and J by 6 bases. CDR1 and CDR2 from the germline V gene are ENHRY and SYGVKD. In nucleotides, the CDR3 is TGTGCCATCAGTGAGTCCCCTGGACAGGGGCGATCAAACATTCAGTACTTC. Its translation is CAISESPGQGRSNIQYF.

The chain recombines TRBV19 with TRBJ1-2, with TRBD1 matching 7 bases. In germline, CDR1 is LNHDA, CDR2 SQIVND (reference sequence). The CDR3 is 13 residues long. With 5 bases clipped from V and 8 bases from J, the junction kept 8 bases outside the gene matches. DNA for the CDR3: TGTGCCAGTAGTCCCGGACAGGTTTGGGGCTACACCTTC. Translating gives CASSPGQVWGYTF. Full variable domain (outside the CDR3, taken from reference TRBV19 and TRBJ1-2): DGGITQSPKYLFRKEGQNVTLSCEQNLNHDAMYWYRQDPGQGLRLIYYSQIVNDFQKGDIAEGYSVSREKKESFPLTVTSAQKNPTAFYLCASSPGQVWGYTFGSGTRLTVV.

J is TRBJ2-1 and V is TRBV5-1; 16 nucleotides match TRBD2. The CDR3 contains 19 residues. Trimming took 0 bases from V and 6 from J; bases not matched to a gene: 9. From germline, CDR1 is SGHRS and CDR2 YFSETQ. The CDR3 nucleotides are TGCGCCAGCAGCTTGGGGGAGGGACTAGCGGGAGGGCCGGGCAATGAGCAGTTCTTC. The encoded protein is CASSLGEGLAGGPGNEQFF.

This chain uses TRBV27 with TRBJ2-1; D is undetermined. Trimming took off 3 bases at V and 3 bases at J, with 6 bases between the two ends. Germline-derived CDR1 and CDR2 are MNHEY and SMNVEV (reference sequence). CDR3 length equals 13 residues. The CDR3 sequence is CASSFPSYNEQFF. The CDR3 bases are TGTGCCAGCAGTTTTCCCAGCTACAATGAGCAGTTCTTC.

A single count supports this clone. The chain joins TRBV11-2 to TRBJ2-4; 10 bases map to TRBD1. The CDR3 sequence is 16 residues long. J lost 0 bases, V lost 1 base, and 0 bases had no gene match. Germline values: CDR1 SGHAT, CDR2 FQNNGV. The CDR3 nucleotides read TGTGCCAGCAGCTTAGGGACAGGGGGAGCCAAAAACATTCAGTACTTC. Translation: CASSLGTGGAKNIQYF.

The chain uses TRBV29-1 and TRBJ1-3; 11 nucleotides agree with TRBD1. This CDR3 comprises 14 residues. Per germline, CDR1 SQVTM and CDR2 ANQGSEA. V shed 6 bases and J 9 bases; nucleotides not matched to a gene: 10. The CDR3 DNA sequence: TGCAGCGTCCTCGGGACAGGGGGTAGAGGCACCATATATTTT. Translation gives CSVLGTGGRGTIYF.

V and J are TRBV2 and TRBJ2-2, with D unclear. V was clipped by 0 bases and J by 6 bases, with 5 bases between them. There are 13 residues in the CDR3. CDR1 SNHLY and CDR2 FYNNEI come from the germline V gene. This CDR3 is CASSEAESGELFF. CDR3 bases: TGTGCCAGCAGTGAAGCCGAGTCCGGGGAGCTGTTTTTT.

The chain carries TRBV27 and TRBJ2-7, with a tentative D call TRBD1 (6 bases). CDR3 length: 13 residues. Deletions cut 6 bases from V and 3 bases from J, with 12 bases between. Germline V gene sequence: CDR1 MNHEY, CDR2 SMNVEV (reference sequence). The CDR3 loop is CASSEGVIYEQYF. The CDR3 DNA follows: TGTGCCAGCAGCGAGGGGGTTATCTACGAGCAGTACTTC.